This TCR beta chain was sequenced in a study of T-cell memory formation after mild COVID-19. General study points: A balance of CD4 and CD8 characterized clones contracting day 15 to 85, whereas later expanders leaned CD4+.

The CDR3 has 16 amino acids. Germline assignment: CDR1 SGHDT and CDR2 YYEEEE. The V gene end was trimmed by 0 bases and the J gene end by 1 base; junction bases not matched to a gene: 6. TCRdb passed the 5' RACE reads through MiXCR, listing each CDR3 protein once. The sample includes fewer than 650,000 distinct CDR3 sequences, around 15% of them seen just once. This clonotype came up a few times. Its antigen is still unknown. This clonotype was sampled from an adult woman who had mild COVID-19 (a few samples of this study predate the infection). Cell type and time point are not known. Source material: PBMCs or a T cell subset sorted from them (not recorded which). The J gene is TRBJ1-2, the V gene TRBV5-6; TRBD1 agrees at 7 bases. The CDR3 sequence: CASSLVGQTFNYGYTF. The CDR3 DNA sequence: TGTGCCAGCAGCTTGGTGGGACAGACTTTTAACTATGGCTACACCTTC.